This entry is about one TCR beta chain. Its target is not known. This record comes from a study of blood T cells in healthy people across ages. Study as a whole: Per two T cells, template switching captured roughly one barcoded beta molecule.

Primers used in a second PCR of roughly 7 to 11 cycles were a sample-barcoded 5' primer and a J-beta primer mix. In TCRdb, the 5' RACE reads were re-called with MiXCR into one record per CDR3 protein. The data show roughly 700,000 distinct CDR3 sequences, with around half seen just once and roughly a third held by the top ten. Germline V lookup: CDR1 SGHTA, CDR2 FQGNSA. The CDR3 has 16 residues. Aged roughly 6 to 90, donors were systemically healthy Caucasians from Russia. Study-wide findings and caveats: Calculation of diversity from one million T cells yielded estimates considered to be underestimates.

The specimen was blood. This receptor was taken from a woman aged 60 to 75 in good health. The V gene is TRBV7-2, the J gene TRBJ2-7; 11 bases line up with TRBD2. Judging by the DNA end, TRBJ2-1 fits better; the J call may be wrong. This CDR3 is CASSLVSLAGDHEQFF. In nucleotides, the CDR3 is TGTGCCAGCAGCTTAGTGTCACTAGCGGGAGATCATGAGCAGTTCTTC.